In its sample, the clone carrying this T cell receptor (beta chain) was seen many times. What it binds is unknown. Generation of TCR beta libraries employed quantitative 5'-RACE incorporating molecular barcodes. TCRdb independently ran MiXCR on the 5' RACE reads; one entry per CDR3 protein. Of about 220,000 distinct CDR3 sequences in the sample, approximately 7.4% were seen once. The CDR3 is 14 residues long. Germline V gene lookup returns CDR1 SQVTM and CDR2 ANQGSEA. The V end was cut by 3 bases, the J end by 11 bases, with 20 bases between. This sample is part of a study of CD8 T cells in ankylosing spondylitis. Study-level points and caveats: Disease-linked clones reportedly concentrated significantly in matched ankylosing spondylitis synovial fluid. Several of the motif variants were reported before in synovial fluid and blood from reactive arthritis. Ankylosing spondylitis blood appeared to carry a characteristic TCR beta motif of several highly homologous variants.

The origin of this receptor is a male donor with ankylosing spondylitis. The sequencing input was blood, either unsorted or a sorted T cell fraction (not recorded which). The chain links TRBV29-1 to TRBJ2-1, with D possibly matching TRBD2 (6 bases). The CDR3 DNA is TGCAGCGTTGAGCAATATGGCCAGGGAGGCCAGCAGTTCTTC. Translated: CSVEQYGQGGQQFF.